Listed below are T cell receptor beta chains from one sample, sequenced in a study of shared clonotypes between healthy human individuals. Sequencing used immunoSEQ multiplex PCR; TCRdb keeps in-frame clones, though not all of them. Altogether roughly 650,000 clones are present, 96% being singletons, with the ten largest covering about 0.12%. Sequencing was performed on naive CD8+ T cells sorted from blood. These receptors all come from a woman younger than 45 in good health. The CDR3 runs from the conserved cysteine through the conserved F or W. The D gene is left open where the match is weak. A clone size is listed for some rows: how often the clone was seen (once, few, many), or a class if it is expanded.

j_gene,abundance,v_gene,len,d_gene,CDR3nt,CDR3aa
TRBJ2-6,-,TRBV27,16,-,TGTGCCAGCAGTTCGAGGTGGGGTACTGGGGCCAACGTCCTGACTTTC,CASSSRWGTGANVLTF
TRBJ2-1,-,TRBV5-6,15,TRBD2,TGTGCCAGCAGCATTAGCGGGAGAGATGGCGATGAGCAGTTCTTC,CASSISGRDGDEQFF
TRBJ2-7,-,TRBV19,13,-,TGTGCCAGTAGGGGGGACACATCCTACGAGCAGTACTTC,CASRGDTSYEQYF
TRBJ1-1,-,TRBV9,17,-,TGTGCCAGCAGCGTAGGAAGGGCGTCGGTAGATTTGGCTGAAGCTTTCTTT,CASSVGRASVDLAEAFF
TRBJ1-2,-,TRBV11-2,15,TRBD1,TGTGCCAGCAGCTTAGGGACAGGGCGTTTAGTAGGCTACACCTTC,CASSLGTGRLVGYTF
TRBJ2-5,-,TRBV11-2,17,-,TGTGCCAGCAGCTTAGTAGGGGGATGGGAGGAAGGGGAGACCCAGTACTTC,CASSLVGGWEEGETQYF
TRBJ2-1,-,TRBV7-8,20,TRBD2,TGTGCCAGCAGCTTAGGGTCTCCTAGCGGGGCAATCAGCTCCTACAATGAGCAGTTCTTC,CASSLGSPSGAISSYNEQFF
TRBJ1-2,-,TRBV6-5,15,TRBD1,TGTGCCAGCAGTTACTCGTCAACAGGGGCGGATGGCTACACCTTC,CASSYSSTGADGYTF
TRBJ1-1,-,TRBV6-4,13,TRBD1,TGTGCCAGCAGCCAGACAGGGGCCACTGAAGCTTTCTTT,CASSQTGATEAFF
TRBJ2-3,-,TRBV5-4,16,TRBD2,TGTGCCAGCAGCTTGGGACTAGCGGGTTTCACAGATACGCAGTATTTT,CASSLGLAGFTDTQYF
TRBJ2-7,once,TRBV28,14,-,TGTGCCAGCAGTTTATTGGAGGCCCAATACGCGCAGTACTTC,CASSLLEAQYAQYF
TRBJ1-2,-,TRBV7-6,14,-,TGTGCCAGCAGCTTACTCGGCAGCCCTGGAGGCTACACCTTC,CASSLLGSPGGYTF
TRBJ2-7,once,TRBV7-8,15,TRBD1,TGTGCCAGCAACTTAAAGGGGGCCCAACTCTACGAGCAGTACTTC,CASNLKGAQLYEQYF
TRBJ2-7,-,TRBV9,14,-,TGTGCCAGCAGCGTAGGGGGCGAGTTCAACGAGCAGTACTTC,CASSVGGEFNEQYF
TRBJ2-6,-,TRBV9,17,-,TGTGCCAGCAGCGCGACCCGGGGAGGCTCTGGGGCCAACGTCCTGACTTTC,CASSATRGGSGANVLTF
TRBJ1-5,-,TRBV7-9,15,-,TGTGCCAGCAGCACAGACAGCGAAACAAATCAGCCCCAGCATTTT,CASSTDSETNQPQHF
TRBJ2-7,-,TRBV23-1,11,-,TGCGCCAGCAGTCATGGGTGCGAGCAGTACTTC,CASSHGCEQYF
TRBJ2-1,-,TRBV19,14,-,TGTGCCAGTAGTATGGCCGGGGCCTACAATGAGCAGTTCTTC,CASSMAGAYNEQFF
TRBJ2-5,-,TRBV13,14,-,TGTGCCAGCAGCTTAGATGTGGGACAAGAGACCCAGTACTTC,CASSLDVGQETQYF
TRBJ2-2,-,TRBV5-5,16,-,TGTGCCAGCAGCTTGGGTGCGGGGAAGAACACCGGGGAGCTGTTTTTT,CASSLGAGKNTGELFF
TRBJ2-1,-,TRBV7-3,13,-,TGTGCCAGCAGCTTAGATGGCTACAATGAGCAGTTCTTC,CASSLDGYNEQFF
TRBJ1-5,-,TRBV27,14,TRBD1,TGTGCCAGCAGGGGGACAGGGACGAATCAGCCCCAGCATTTT,CASRGTGTNQPQHF